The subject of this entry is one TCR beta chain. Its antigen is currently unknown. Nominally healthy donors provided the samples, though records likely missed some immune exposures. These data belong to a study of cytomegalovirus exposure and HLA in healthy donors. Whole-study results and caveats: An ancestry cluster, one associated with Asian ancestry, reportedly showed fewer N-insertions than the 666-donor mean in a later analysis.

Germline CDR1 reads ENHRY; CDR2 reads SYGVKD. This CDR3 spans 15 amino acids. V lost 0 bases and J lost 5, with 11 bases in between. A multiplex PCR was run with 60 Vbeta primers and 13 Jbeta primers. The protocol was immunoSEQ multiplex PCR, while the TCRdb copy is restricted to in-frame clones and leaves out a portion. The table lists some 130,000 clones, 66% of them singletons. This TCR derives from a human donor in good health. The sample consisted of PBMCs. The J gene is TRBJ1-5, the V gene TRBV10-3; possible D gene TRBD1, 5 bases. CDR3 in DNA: TGTGCCATCAGTGAGTCCGGGGGACGAGATCAGCCCCAGCATTTT. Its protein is CAISESGGRDQPQHF.